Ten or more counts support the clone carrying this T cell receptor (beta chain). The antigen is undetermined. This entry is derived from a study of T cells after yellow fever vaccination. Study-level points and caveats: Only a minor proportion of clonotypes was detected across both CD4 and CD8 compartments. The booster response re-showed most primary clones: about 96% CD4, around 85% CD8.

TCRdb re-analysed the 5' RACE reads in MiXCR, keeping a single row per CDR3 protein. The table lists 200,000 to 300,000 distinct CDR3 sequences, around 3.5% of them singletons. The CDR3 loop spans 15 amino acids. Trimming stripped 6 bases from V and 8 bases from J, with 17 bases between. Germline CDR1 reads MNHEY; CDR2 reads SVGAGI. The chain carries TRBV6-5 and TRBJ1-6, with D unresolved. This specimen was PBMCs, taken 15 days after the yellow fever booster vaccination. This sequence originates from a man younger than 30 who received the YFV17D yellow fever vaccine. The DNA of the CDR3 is TGTGCCAGCAGGCAGACCGCCTCTGGGGATTCACCCCTCCACTTT. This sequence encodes CASRQTASGDSPLHF.